The entry below gives a single T cell receptor beta chain sequence along with its context. Its antigen is undetermined. The length of the CDR3 is 14 residues. The V gene lost 0 bases and the J gene lost 5 bases, with 11 bases spanning the gap. The V gene's germline CDR1 is SGHRS and CDR2 YFSETQ. PCR involved 60 Vbeta and 13 Jbeta primers. The data were produced by immunoSEQ multiplex PCR, yet TCRdb's version contains in-frame clones alone and is incomplete. The repertoire holds about 150,000 clones, with around 80% as singletons. The source of the sample is a study of cytomegalovirus exposure and HLA in healthy donors. Study results and limitations: A classifier reportedly called cytomegalovirus status with high sensitivity and specificity. Most TCR beta V segments were productive about 90% or about 30% of the time in an earlier analysis. Donors belonging to an Asian-associated ancestry cluster reportedly showed fewer N-insertions in productive TCRs than the roughly 670-donor mean, according to what a later analysis found. What was likely a sequencing artifact was a cluster of highly shared sequence variants.

The chain uses TRBV5-1 and TRBJ1-1, with D perhaps matching TRBD1 (6 bases). This clonotype originated in a woman aged 45-65 years in good health and CMV-seropositive. The sample comprised PBMCs. CDR3 nucleotide sequence: TGCGCCAGCAGCTTGGAACAGGGAGTAACTGAAGCTTTCTTT. Its protein product is CASSLEQGVTEAFF.